This entry is about one T cell receptor (beta chain). The antigen remains undetermined. The method was immunoSEQ multiplex PCR; TCRdb's version includes in-frame clones alone and lacks a portion of them. Of some 84,000 clones listed, approximately 86% are singletons. The data derive from a study of PD-L1 blockade in urothelial cancer. Study findings and constraints: Durable-benefit cases showed more tumor-associated blood clone expansion at 3 weeks.

Germline lookup yields CDR1 SGHDT and CDR2 YYEEEE. V was trimmed by 2 bases and J by 3 bases, leaving 13 bases between them. The CDR3 spans 15 residues. This TCR was sampled from a woman aged 70-85 years with urothelial cancer. The sequenced sample was PBMCs, obtained around atezolizumab (anti-PD-L1) treatment. V usage is TRBV5-6 and J usage is TRBJ2-3; D might be TRBD1 (6 bases). This CDR3 is CASSFGLQGTDTQYF. As DNA, the CDR3 is TGTGCCAGCAGCTTCGGGTTACAGGGTACAGATACGCAGTATTTT.